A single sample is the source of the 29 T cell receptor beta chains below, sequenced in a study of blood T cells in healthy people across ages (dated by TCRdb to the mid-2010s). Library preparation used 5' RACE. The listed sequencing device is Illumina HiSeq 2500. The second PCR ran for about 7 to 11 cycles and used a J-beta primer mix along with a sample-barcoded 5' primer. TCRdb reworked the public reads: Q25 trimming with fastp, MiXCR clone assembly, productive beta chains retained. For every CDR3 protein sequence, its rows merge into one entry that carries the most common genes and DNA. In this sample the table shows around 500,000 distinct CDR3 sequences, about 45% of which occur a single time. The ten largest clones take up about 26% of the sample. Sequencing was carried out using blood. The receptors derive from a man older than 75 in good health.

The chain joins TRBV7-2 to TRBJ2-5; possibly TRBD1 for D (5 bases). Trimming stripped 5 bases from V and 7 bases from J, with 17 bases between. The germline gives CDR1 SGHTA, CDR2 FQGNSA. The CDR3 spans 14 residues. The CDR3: CASSVVPRVATQYF. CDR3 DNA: TGTGCCAGCAGCGTAGTTCCCAGGGTAGCGACCCAGTACTTC.

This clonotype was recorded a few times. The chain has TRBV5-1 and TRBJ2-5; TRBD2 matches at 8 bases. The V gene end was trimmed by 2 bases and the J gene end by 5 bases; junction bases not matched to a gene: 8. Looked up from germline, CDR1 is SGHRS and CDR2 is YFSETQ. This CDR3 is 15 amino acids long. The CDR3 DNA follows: TGCGCCAGCAGCTTCAACAGCGGGAGCATTGAGACCCAGTACTTC. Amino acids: CASSFNSGSIETQYF. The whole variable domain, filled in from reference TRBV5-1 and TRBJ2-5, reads KAGVTQTPRYLIKTRGQQVTLSCSPISGHRSVSWYQQTPGQGLQFLFEYFSETQRNKGNFPGRFSGRQFSNSRSEMNVSTLELGDSALYLCASSFNSGSIETQYFGPGTRLLVL.

Written as DNA, the CDR3 is TGTGCCAGCAGTTACACCGGGCTAGCGGGAGGCGAGCAGTACTTC. Residues: CASSYTGLAGGEQYF. This chain connects TRBV6-6 to TRBJ2-7, with TRBD2 identical over 11 bases. This CDR3 is built from 15 residues. The germline CDR1 and CDR2 sequences are MNHNY and SVGAGI (reference sequence). With 2 bases clipped from V and 6 bases from J, the junction kept 6 bases outside the gene matches.

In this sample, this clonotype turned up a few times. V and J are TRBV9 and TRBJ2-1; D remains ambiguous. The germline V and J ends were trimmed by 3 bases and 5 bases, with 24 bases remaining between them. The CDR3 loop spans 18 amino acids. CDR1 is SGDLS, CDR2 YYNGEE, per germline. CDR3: CASSAEIRPSTSNNEQFF. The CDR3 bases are TGTGCCAGCAGCGCAGAAATTCGACCGTCAACCTCAAACAATGAGCAGTTCTTC.

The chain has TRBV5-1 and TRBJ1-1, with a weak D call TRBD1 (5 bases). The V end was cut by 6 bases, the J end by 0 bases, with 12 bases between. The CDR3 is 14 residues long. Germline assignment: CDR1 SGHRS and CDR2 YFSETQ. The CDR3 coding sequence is TGCGCCAGCACCCTTGGGGGACTGAACACTGAAGCTTTCTTT. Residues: CASTLGGLNTEAFF.

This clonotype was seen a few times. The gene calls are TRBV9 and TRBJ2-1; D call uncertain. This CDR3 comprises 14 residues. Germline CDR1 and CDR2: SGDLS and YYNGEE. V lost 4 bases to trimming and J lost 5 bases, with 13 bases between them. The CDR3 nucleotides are TGTGCCAGCAGCCCCGGAACTCGGGACAATGAGCAGTTCTTC. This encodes CASSPGTRDNEQFF.

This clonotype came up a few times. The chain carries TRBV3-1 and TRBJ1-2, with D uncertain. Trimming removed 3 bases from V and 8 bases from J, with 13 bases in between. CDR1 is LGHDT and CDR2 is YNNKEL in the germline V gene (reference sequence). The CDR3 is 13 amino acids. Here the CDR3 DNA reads TGTGCCAGCAGCCATACCGCACCGGAAGGCTACACCTTC. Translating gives CASSHTAPEGYTF.

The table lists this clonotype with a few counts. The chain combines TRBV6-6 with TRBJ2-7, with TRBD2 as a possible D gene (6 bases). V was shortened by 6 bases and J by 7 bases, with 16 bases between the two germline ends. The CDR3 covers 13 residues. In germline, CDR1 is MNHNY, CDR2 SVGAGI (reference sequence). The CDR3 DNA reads TGTGCCAGCAGCCGAGGACTAAACAATGAGCAGTACTTC. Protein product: CASSRGLNNEQYF.

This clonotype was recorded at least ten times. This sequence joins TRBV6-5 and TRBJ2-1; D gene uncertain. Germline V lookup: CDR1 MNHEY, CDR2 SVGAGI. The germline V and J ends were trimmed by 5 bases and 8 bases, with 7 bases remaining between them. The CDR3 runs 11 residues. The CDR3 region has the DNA TGTGCCAGCAGTCGCAGCTATGAGCAGTTCTTC. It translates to CASSRSYEQFF.

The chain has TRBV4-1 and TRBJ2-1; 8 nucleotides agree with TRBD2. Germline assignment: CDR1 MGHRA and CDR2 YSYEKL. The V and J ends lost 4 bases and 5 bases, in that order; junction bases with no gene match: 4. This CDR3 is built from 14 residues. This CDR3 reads CASSPSGGNNEQFF. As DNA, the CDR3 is TGCGCCAGCAGCCCTTCGGGAGGGAACAATGAGCAGTTCTTC.

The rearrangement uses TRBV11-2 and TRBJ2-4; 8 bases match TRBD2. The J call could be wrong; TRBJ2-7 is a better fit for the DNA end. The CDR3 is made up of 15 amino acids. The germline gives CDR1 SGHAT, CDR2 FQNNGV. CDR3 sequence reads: CARSTLPGGSYEQYF. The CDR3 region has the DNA TGTGCCAGGAGCACCCTACCGGGAGGGTCCTACGAGCAGTACTTC.

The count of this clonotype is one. The CDR3 loop is CASSLYTSGHYNEQYF. For the CDR3, the DNA is TGTGCCAGCAGCTTGTACACTAGCGGGCACTACAATGAGCAGTACTTC. The rearrangement joins TRBV7-8 to TRBJ2-7; 9 bases map to TRBD2. Germline values: CDR1 SGHVS, CDR2 FQNEAQ. The junction had 13 bases not matched to a gene; V was cut back by 3 bases and J by 7 bases. This CDR3 comprises 16 residues.

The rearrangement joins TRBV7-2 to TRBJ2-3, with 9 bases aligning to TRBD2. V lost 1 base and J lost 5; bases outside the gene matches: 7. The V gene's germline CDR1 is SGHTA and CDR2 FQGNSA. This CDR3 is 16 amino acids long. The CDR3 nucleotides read TGTGCCAGCAGCTTAGTTGGGCGGGGGGGAGTAGATACGCAGTATTTT. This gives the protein CASSLVGRGGVDTQYF.

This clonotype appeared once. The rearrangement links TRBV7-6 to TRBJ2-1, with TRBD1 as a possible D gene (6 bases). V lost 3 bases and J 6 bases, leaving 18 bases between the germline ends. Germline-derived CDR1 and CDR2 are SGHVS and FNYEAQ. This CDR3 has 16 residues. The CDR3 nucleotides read TGTGCCAGCAGCTTGGGGGCCGGGTCGTCGGCCAATGAGCAGTTCTTC. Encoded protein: CASSLGAGSSANEQFF. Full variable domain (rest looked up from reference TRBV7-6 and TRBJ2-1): GAGVSQSPRYKVTKRGQDVALRCDPISGHVSLYWYRQALGQGPEFLTYFNYEAQQDKSGLPNDRFSAERPEGSISTLTIQRTEQRDSAMYRCASSLGAGSSANEQFFGPGTRLTVL.

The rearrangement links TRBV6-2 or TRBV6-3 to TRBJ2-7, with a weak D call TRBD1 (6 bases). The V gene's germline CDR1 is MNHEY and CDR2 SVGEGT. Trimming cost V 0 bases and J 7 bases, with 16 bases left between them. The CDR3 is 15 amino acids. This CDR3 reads CASSYSRGTPGEQYF. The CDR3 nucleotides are TGTGCCAGCAGTTACTCGAGGGGGACCCCGGGGGAGCAGTACTTC.

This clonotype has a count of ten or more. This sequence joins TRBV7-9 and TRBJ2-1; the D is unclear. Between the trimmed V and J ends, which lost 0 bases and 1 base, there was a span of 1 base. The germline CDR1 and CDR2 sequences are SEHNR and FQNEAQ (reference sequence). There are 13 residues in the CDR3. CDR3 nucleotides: TGTGCCAGCAGCTTAGCGTCCTACAATGAGCAGTTCTTC. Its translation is CASSLASYNEQFF.

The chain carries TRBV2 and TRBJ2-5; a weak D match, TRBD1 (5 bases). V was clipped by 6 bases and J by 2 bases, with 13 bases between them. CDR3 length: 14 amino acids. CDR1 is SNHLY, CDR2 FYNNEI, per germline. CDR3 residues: CASSGRAKQETQYF. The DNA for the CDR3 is TGTGCCAGCAGCGGCAGGGCAAAACAAGAGACCCAGTACTTC.

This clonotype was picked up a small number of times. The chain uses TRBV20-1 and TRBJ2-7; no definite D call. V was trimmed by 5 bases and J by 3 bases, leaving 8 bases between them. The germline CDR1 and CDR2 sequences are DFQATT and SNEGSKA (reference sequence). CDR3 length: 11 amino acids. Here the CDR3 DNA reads TGCAGTGCTCACTACGACTACGAGCAGTACTTC. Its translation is CSAHYDYEQYF.

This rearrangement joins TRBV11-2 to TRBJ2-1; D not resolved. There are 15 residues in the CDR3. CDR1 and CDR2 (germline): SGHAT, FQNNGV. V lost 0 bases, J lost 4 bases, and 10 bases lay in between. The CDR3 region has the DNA TGTGCCAGCAGCTTAGATCTCACCGGATACAATGAGCAGTTCTTC. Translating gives CASSLDLTGYNEQFF.

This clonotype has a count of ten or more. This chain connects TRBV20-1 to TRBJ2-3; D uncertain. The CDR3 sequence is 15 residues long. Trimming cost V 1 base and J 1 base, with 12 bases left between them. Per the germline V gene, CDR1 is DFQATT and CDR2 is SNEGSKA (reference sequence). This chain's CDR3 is CSARAPESGTDTQYF. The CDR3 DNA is TGCAGTGCTAGAGCGCCGGAAAGCGGCACAGATACGCAGTATTTT.

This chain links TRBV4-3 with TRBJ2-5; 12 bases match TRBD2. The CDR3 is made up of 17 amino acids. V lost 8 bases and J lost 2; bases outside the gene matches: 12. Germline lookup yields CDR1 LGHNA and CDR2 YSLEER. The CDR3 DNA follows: TGCGCCAGCCAAGAGACTAGCGGGAGATCCGGGCAAGAGACCCAGTACTTC. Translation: CASQETSGRSGQETQYF.

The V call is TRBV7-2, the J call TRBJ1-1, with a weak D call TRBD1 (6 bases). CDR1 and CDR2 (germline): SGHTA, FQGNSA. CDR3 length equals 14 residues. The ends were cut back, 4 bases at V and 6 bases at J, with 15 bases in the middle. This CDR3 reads CASSSGGGLPEAFF. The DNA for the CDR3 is TGTGCCAGCAGCTCGGGCGGGGGGCTTCCTGAAGCTTTCTTT. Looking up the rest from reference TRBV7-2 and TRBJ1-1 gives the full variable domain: GAGVSQSPSNKVTEKGKDVELRCDPISGHTALYWYRQSLGQGLEFLIYFQGNSAPDKSGLPSDRFSAERTGGSVSTLTIQRTQQEDSAVYLCASSSGGGLPEAFFGQGTRLTVV.

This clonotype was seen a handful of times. The chain's CDR3 is CSALRLAGVGETQYF. As DNA, the CDR3 is TGCAGTGCTTTGCGACTAGCGGGAGTGGGAGAGACCCAGTACTTC. The chain couples TRBV20-1 to TRBJ2-5; 12 nucleotides line up with TRBD2. The V gene end was trimmed by 5 bases and the J gene end by 4 bases; junction bases not matched to a gene: 8. Germline assignment: CDR1 DFQATT and CDR2 SNEGSKA (reference sequence). This CDR3 region has 15 residues.

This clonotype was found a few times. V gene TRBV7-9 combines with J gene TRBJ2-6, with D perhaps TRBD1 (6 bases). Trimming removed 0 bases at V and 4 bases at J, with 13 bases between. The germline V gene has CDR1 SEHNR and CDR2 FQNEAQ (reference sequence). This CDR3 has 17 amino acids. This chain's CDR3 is CASSLAKGTSGANVLTF. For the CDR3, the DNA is TGTGCCAGCAGCTTAGCGAAGGGGACATCCGGGGCCAACGTCCTGACTTTC.

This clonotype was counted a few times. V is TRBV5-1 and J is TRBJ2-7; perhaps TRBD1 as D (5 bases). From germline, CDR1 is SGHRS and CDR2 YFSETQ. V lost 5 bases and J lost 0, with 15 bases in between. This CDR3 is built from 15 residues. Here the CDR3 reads CASSKVQGHSYEQYF. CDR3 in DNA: TGCGCCAGCAGTAAGGTCCAGGGCCACTCCTACGAGCAGTACTTC.

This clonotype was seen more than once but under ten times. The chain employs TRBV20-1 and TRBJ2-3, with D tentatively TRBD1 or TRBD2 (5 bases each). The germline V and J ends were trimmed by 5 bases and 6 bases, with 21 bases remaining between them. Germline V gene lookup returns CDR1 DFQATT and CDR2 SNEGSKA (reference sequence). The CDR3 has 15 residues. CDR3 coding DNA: TGCAGTGCTTCGGGACGGGGACGAGGAGCGGATACGCAGTATTTT. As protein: CSASGRGRGADTQYF.

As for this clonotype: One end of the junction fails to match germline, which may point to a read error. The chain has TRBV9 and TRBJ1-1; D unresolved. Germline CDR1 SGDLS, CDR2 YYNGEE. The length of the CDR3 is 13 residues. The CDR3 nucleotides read TGCGCCAGCAGCGTAGTGCCGAACACTGAAGCTTTCTTT. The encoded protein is CASSVVPNTEAFF.

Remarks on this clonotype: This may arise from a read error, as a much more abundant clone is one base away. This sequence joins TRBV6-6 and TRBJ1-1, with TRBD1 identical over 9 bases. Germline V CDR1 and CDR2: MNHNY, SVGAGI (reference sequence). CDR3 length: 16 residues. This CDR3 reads CTSSWPRRQGGTEAFF. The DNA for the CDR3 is TGTACCAGCAGTTGGCCCCGGAGACAGGGGGGAACTGAAGCTTTCTTT.

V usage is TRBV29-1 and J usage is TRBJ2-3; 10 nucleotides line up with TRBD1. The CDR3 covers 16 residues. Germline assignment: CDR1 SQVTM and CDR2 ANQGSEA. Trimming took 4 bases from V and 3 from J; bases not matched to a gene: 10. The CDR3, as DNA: TGCAGCGTTGTCGTCTGGGACAGGGGTTCAACAGATACGCAGTATTTT. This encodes CSVVVWDRGSTDTQYF.